The present T cell receptor (beta chain) was sequenced within a study of T cells in Graves' hyperthyroidism and ophthalmopathy (dated 2019 in TCRdb). Regarding the study in general: Peripheral blood samples were taken at initial diagnosis, before any treatment was given. Thyroid tissue and blood T-cell repertoires from several Graves' hyperthyroidism patients were also compared in the study. After sampling, hyperthyroidism patients received methimazole starting at 30 mg daily, and ophthalmopathy patients received high-dose intravenous methylprednisolone. The approximately 98 discovery patients were randomly divided into training and test sets at a 7:3 ratio. The paper reports TCR Vbeta CDR3 sequencing of about 140 peripheral blood samples: around 45 ophthalmopathy, about 75 hyperthyroidism and 17 progressor patients. An independent validation cohort of 18 to 20 hyperthyroidism patients and about 15 patients who later progressed to ophthalmopathy tested prospective prediction of ophthalmopathy. TCR V-J signatures able to tell the groups apart were searched for in a discovery cohort of 95 or so patients, of whom 40 to 45 had Graves' ophthalmopathy and under 65 had stable Graves' hyperthyroidism.

With respect to this clonotype: Its antigen is unknown. Within one base of it there is no much larger clone, and no base qualities were kept.

The paper as a whole reports these results and caveats: During validation, the model predicted progression to ophthalmopathy a median of roughly 7.1 months ahead of onset, with 70.59% sensitivity and roughly 75% specificity. Sample size was not statistically predetermined, and blinding of investigators to group allocation was not performed. A 13 V-J signature model separated ophthalmopathy from stable hyperthyroidism, with about 90% sensitivity and roughly 81% specificity in cross-validation and 80%/75% in testing. Most expanded thyroid clonotypes (frequency above 0.001) were also found in blood, which suggests that blood repertoires may mirror thyroid immune responses.

Reading the germline V gene (reference sequence) gives CDR1 LNHDA and CDR2 SQIVND. The V end loses 6 bases and the J end loses 6 bases, and a stretch of 13 bases separates them. The CDR3, cysteine through phenylalanine, is 13 amino acids long. Just CDR3 DNA is preserved here, 39 bases in frame from base 1. TCR beta CDR3 regions were amplified from RNA transcripts. The first round of RT-PCR for the TCR CDR3 was performed with the HTBI primer set and the Qiagen OneStep RT-PCR kit. The libraries were constructed in a second round of multiplex PCR and then size-selected and purified. Libraries were sequenced paired-end with 100 bp reads on an Illumina HiSeq2000. The original pipeline was this. SOAPnuke was used to process the raw data, with reads discarded if the reads contained adapters or uncalled bases, had a mean Phred below 15, or lacked an exact constant-primer or identifier match. COPE v1.2.5 was used to merge the high-quality paired reads, and each unique nucleotide sequence was defined as a clonotype. MiTCR v1.1 was used to align clonotypes to the IMGT TRBV, TRBD and TRBJ reference segments. The analysis included only V-J combinations with a frequency above 0.0001, which together covered 99% to 99.2% of the repertoires. The TCS score was defined as the ratio of F50 (clonal expansion) to E x V (chaos), calculated using BLOSUM62-based TCRdist between CDR3 peptides within each V-J. Welch's t-statistics and random forest reduced 500 to 650 V-J features to some 14, which were used in a naive Bayes classifier (R e1071). TCRdb handled the public reads itself, with Q25 trimming in fastp and clone calling in MiXCR, and kept productive beta chains. For every CDR3 protein sequence, its rows merge into one entry that carries the most common genes and DNA. The authors' filters were not applied to this entry. The sample table contains under 400,000 distinct CDR3 sequences; only one count was recorded for about 20% of them. Of the sample, about 49% is held by the ten largest clones.

Graves' hyperthyroidism was defined as stable when no progression to ophthalmopathy occurred over 18 months of follow-up. Hyperthyroidism patients were newly diagnosed, had a disease duration of under 2 months, and were aged 18 to 65 years. Any patient with an uncontrolled infection, another autoimmune disease, pregnancy or lactation was excluded. Diagnoses were established on the basis of clinical symptoms, serum thyroxine and TRAb, thyroid ultrasound, and orbital computed tomography. Ficoll-Paque density gradient centrifugation was used to isolate PBMCs from under 11 ml of fresh peripheral blood. Total RNA was extracted with Trizol reagent, and quality was checked on an Agilent 2100 Bioanalyzer.

What was sequenced was blood. The sequence was collected from a woman in her forties or fifties with Graves' hyperthyroidism. The rearranged segments are TRBV19 and TRBJ2-3, and perhaps TRBD2 as D gene, on 5 matching bases. The CDR3: CASSRGRRDTQYF. The DNA sequence follows: TGTGCCAGTAGCCGCGGACGGAGGGATACGCAGTATTTT.